This record covers a single T cell receptor beta chain. Its target is not known. This record belongs to a study of graft-versus-host responses after intestinal transplantation. Produced via immunoSEQ multiplex PCR; TCRdb's table is partial and in-frame only. The table has approximately 120,000 clones, approximately 94% seen once. Study-wide results and limits: Recipient marrow held GvH clones, some first seen in ileum or blood.

This CDR3 spans 12 amino acids. From germline, CDR1 is MNHNS and CDR2 SASEGT. V was trimmed by 6 bases and J by 4 bases, leaving 7 bases between them. The receptor was isolated from a human donor who received an intestinal transplant. The sample consisted of unstimulated CD4+ T cells sorted from spleen or lymph node cells, taken before intestinal transplant. V and J are TRBV6-1 and TRBJ2-1; maybe TRBD2 (6 bases). For the CDR3, the DNA is TGTGCCAGCAGGGACTATTACAATGAGCAGTTCTTC. This translates into CASRDYYNEQFF.